The clone carrying this T cell receptor beta chain has only a few counts. The antigen is not known. The assay was immunoSEQ multiplex PCR, and TCRdb's table has in-frame clones only and misses some. The sample comprises over 10,000 clones, about 30% of which are singletons, and about 7.2% rests with the top ten. This sample was included in a study of T cells in localized non-small cell lung cancer. Study-wide results and caveats: Sequencing was restricted to one tumor region; therefore, heterogeneity remains possible. A median approximately 60 of the top 100 tumor clones appeared in adjacent lung. Adjacent uninvolved lung had the highest clonality, suggesting focused antigen responses.

The specimen comprised lung tumor tissue, sampled before any cancer treatment. The origin of this receptor is a female donor over 55 with stage I lung adenocarcinoma.

The CDR3 sequence is CASGVTSYEQYF. The CDR3 DNA reads TGTGCCAGCGGGGTGACCTCCTACGAGCAGTACTTC. V and J are TRBV6-8 and TRBJ2-7; no clear D. Trimming stripped 8 bases from V and 0 bases from J, with 8 bases between. CDR3 length: 12 amino acids. Germline-derived CDR1 and CDR2 are MNHGY and SAAAGT.